A single TCR beta chain is shown here with its context. Its antigen is undetermined. The same CDR3 can be traced to other DNA sequences in this sample. PCR amplification relied on 60 Vbeta primers (plus 13 Jbeta primers). Here immunoSEQ multiplex PCR was the method, and the copy in TCRdb shows in-frame clones only, minus some. The table includes under 150,000 clones, 76% detected once. With 6 bases clipped from V and 4 bases from J, the junction kept 3 bases outside the gene matches. The CDR3 runs 13 residues. CDR1 and CDR2 (germline): MNHEY, SMNVEV (reference sequence). This entry comes from a study of cytomegalovirus exposure and HLA in healthy donors. Study context: A previous analysis identified 100 million or so unique TCR beta sequences derived from 180 million or so T cells.

Study-wide points: Later on, an analysis tied approximately 15,000 TCR beta sequences to HLA alleles at 0.05 false discovery rate. It is likely that the observed cluster of highly shared sequence variants was a sequencing artifact.

This clonotype was sampled from a young man in good health and CMV-seronegative. This sequence joins TRBV27 and TRBJ2-7, with 10 bases identical to TRBD2. The specimen sequenced was PBMCs. CDR3 residues: CASRASGSYEQYF. CDR3 coding DNA: TGTGCCAGCAGGGCTAGCGGGAGTTACGAGCAGTACTTC.